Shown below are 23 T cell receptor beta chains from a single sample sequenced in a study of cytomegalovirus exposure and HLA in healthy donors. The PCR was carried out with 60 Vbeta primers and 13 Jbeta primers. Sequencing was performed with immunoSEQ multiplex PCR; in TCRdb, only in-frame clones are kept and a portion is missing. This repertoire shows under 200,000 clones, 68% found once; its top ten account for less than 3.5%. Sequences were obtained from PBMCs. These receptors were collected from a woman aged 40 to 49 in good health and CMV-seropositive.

Written as DNA, the CDR3 is TGCAGCGTTGGAAACACGCTGGCGAACACTGAAGCTTTCTTT. The encoded protein is CSVGNTLANTEAFF. J is TRBJ1-1 and V is TRBV29-1; the D is unclear. Germline V gene lookup returns CDR1 SQVTM and CDR2 ANQGSEA. There are 14 residues in the CDR3. Between the trimmed V and J ends, which lost 4 bases and 1 base, there was a span of 13 bases.

DNA for the CDR3: TGTGCCAGCAGTGACGGACAGAGCTCCTACAATGAGCAGTTCTTC. This codes for CASSDGQSSYNEQFF. V is TRBV2 and J is TRBJ2-1; TRBD1 is a possible D gene (6 bases). Germline loops: CDR1 SNHLY, CDR2 FYNNEI. Trimming took 3 bases from V and 0 from J, leaving 9 bases between them. This CDR3 has 15 residues.

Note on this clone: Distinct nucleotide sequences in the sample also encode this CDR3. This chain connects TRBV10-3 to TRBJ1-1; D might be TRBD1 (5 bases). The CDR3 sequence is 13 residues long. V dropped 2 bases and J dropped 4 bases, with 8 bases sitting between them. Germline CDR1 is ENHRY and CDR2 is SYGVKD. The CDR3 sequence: CAISEQGGTEAFF. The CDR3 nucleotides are TGTGCCATCAGTGAGCAGGGTGGCACTGAAGCTTTCTTT.

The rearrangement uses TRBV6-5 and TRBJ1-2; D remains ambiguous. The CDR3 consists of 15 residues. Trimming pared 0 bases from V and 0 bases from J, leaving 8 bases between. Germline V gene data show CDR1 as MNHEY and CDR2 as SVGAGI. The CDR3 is CASSYSFFANYGYTF. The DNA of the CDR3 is TGTGCCAGCAGTTACTCGTTCTTCGCTAACTATGGCTACACCTTC.

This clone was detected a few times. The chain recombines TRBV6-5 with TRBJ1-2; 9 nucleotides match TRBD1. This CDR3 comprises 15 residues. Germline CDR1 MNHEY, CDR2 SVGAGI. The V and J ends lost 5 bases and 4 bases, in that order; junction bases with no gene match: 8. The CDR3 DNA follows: TGTGCCAGCAGTAAAACGGGACAGGGAGCCTATGGCTACACCTTC. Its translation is CASSKTGQGAYGYTF.

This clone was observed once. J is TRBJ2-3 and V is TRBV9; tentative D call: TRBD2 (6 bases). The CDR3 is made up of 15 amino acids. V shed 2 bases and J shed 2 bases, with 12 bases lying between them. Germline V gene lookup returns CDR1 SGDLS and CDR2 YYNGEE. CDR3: CASSVGLLHTDTQYF. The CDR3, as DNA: TGTGCCAGCAGCGTGGGACTGTTACACACAGATACGCAGTATTTT.

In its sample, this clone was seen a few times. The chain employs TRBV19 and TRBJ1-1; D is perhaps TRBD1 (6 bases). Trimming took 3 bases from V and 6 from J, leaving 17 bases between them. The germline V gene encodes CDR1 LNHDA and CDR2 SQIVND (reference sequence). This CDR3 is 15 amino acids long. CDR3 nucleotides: TGTGCCAGTAGTATTCGGGGGGCAGCGAGCGCTGAAGCTTTCTTT. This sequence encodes CASSIRGAASAEAFF. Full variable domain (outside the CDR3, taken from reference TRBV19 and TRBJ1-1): DGGITQSPKYLFRKEGQNVTLSCEQNLNHDAMYWYRQDPGQGLRLIYYSQIVNDFQKGDIAEGYSVSREKKESFPLTVTSAQKNPTAFYLCASSIRGAASAEAFFGQGTRLTVV.

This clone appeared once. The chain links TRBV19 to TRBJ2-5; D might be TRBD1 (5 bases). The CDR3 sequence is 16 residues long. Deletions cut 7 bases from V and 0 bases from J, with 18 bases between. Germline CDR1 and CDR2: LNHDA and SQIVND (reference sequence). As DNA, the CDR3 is TGTGCCAGTACCGGTGGGGCCTACAGTGACCAAGAGACCCAGTACTTC. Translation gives CASTGGAYSDQETQYF.

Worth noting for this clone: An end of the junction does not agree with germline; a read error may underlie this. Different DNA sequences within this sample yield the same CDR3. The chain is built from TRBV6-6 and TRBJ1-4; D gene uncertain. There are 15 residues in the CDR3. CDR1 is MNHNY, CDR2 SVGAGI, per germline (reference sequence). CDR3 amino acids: CASSYSNGVGEKLFF. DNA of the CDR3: TGTGCCAGCAGTTACTCGAACGGGGTAGGCGAAAAACTGTTCTTT.

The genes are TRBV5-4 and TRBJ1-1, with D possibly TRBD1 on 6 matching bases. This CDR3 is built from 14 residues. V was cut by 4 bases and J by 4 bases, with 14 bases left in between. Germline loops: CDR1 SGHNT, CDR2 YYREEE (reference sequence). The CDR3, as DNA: TGTGCCAGCAGCCTCAACAGGGAGAGCACTGAAGCTTTCTTT. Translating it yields CASSLNRESTEAFF.

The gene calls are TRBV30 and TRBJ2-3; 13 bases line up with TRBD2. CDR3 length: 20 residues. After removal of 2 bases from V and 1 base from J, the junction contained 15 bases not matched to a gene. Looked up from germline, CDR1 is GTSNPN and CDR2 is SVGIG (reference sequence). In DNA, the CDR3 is TGTGCCTGGAGTCCCCCCCGGACTAGCGGGAGTGACCCTGGCACAGATACGCAGTATTTT. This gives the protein CAWSPPRTSGSDPGTDTQYF.

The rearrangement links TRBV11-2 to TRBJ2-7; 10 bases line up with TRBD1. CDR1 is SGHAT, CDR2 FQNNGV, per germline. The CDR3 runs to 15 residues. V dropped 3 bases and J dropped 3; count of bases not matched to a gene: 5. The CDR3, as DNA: TGTGCCAGCAGCTTCCCCGGGACAGGGGTCTACGAGCAGTACTTC. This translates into CASSFPGTGVYEQYF.

Written as DNA, the CDR3 is TGTGCCAGCAGACGGACAGGACGCAATGAGCAGTTCTTC. Amino acids: CASRRTGRNEQFF. This chain uses TRBV9 with TRBJ2-1; 7 nucleotides match TRBD1. The CDR3 spans 13 residues. V lost 5 bases to trimming and J lost 6 bases; unmatched junction nucleotides: 5. Per germline, CDR1 SGDLS and CDR2 YYNGEE.

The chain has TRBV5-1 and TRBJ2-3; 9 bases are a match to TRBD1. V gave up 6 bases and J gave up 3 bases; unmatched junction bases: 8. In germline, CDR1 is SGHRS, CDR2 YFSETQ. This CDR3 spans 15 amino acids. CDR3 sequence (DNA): TGCGCCAGCATCACCGGGACAGGGTTAACAGATACGCAGTATTTT. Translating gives CASITGTGLTDTQYF.

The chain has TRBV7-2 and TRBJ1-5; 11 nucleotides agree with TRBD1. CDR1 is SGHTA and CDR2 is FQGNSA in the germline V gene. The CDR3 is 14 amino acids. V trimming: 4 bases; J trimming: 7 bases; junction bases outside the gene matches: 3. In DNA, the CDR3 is TGTGCCAGCAGCTCCGGACAGGGGGCCCAGCCCCAGCATTTT. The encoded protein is CASSSGQGAQPQHF.

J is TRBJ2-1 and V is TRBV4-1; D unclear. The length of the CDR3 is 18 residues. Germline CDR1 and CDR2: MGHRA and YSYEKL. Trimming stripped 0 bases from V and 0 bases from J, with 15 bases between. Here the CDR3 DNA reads TGCGCCAGCAGCCAAGATTTGACGACCCGGAGCTCCTACAATGAGCAGTTCTTC. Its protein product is CASSQDLTTRSSYNEQFF.

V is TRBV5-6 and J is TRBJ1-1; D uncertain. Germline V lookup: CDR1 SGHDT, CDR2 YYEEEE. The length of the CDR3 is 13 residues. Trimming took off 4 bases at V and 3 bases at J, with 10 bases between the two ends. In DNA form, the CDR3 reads TGTGCCAGCAGCACCGACGGGGACACTGAAGCTTTCTTT. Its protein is CASSTDGDTEAFF.

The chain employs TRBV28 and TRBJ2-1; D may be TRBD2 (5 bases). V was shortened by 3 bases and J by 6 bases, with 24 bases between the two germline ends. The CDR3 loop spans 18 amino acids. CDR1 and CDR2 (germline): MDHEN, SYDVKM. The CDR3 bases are TGTGCCAGCAGTTTTCCCATTCTTCTAGGGAGATCGACCAATGAGCAGTTCTTC. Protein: CASSFPILLGRSTNEQFF.

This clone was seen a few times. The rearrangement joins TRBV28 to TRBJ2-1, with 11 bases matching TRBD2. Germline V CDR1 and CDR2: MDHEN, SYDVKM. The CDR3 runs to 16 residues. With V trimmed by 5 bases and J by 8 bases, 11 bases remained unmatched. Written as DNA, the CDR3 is TGTGCCAGCAGTCCCCGACTAGCGGGATTTTTTGATGAGCAGTTCTTC. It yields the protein CASSPRLAGFFDEQFF.

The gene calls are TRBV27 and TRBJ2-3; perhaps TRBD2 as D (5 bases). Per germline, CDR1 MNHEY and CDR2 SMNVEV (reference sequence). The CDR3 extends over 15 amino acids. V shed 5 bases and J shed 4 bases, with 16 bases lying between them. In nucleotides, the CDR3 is TGTGCCAGCAGTCCCCGGGCGGGCGGGCCAGATACGCAGTATTTT. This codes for CASSPRAGGPDTQYF.

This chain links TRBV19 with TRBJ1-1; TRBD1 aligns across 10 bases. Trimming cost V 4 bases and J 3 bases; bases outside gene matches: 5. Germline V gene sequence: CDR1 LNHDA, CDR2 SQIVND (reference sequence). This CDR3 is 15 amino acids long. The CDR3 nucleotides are TGTGCCAGTAGTAACGACAGGGGGCTATACACTGAAGCTTTCTTT. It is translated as CASSNDRGLYTEAFF.

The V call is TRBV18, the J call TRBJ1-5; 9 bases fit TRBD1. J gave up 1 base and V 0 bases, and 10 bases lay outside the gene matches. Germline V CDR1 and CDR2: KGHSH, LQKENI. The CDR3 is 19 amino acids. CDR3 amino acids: CASSPPVGQGTESNQPQHF. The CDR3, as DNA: TGTGCCAGCTCACCACCCGTTGGACAGGGGACCGAGAGCAATCAGCCCCAGCATTTT.

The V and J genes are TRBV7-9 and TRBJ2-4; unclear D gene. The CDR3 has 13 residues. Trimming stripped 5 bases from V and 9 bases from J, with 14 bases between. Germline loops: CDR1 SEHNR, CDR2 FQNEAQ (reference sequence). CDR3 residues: CASSTLERSIQYF. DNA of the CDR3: TGTGCCAGCAGCACATTGGAGAGGAGCATTCAGTACTTC.